Presented here are 13 T cell receptor beta chains from one specimen sequenced in a study of Ad26.COV2.S vaccination and SARS-CoV-2 variants. Treatment given: about 20 received Ad26.COV2.S at low or high dose, single or two shots; several received placebo; per-sample allocation not given. On day 63 after the first injection, vaccine and placebo recipients gave samples. Assay used: immunoSEQ multiplex PCR; TCRdb lists only in-frame clones, some missing. The data contain about 470,000 clones, roughly 88% of them singletons. This material consisted of peripheral blood, taken in a trial of Ad26.COV2.S vaccine versus placebo. These receptors were taken from a person aged 18 to 65 who received the Ad26.COV2.S COVID-19 vaccine or a placebo.

The chain carries TRBV7-8 and TRBJ2-6; D is undetermined. The CDR3 sequence is 17 residues long. The V end lost 2 bases, the J end lost 0 bases, and 11 bases lay between the germline ends. Germline CDR1 SGHVS, CDR2 FQNEAQ. The CDR3 nucleotides read TGTGCCAGCAGCTTAAGAATCTCCGACTCTGGGGCCAACGTCCTGACTTTC. Encoded protein: CASSLRISDSGANVLTF.

V is TRBV7-3 and J is TRBJ2-3, with D uncertain. This CDR3 is built from 13 residues. The germline V gene has CDR1 SGHTA and CDR2 FQGTGA. V lost 5 bases and J 2 bases, leaving 8 bases between the germline ends. The CDR3 region is CASSTGSTDTQYF. As DNA, the CDR3 is TGTGCCAGCAGCACCGGGTCCACAGATACGCAGTATTTT.

The chain combines TRBV15 with TRBJ2-7; no definite D call. The V and J ends lost 4 bases and 2 bases respectively, with 9 bases between them. The germline V gene has CDR1 LNHNV and CDR2 YYDKDF (reference sequence). CDR3 size: 13 residues. The CDR3 here is CATSTSLTYEQYF. CDR3 in DNA: TGTGCCACCAGCACAAGTCTAACCTACGAGCAGTACTTC.

Turning to this clone: The sample holds other DNA sequences that translate to the same CDR3. This chain links TRBV29-1 with TRBJ1-5; a possible D gene is TRBD1 (6 bases). Germline CDR1 reads SQVTM; CDR2 reads ANQGSEA. V was pared by 4 bases and J by 4 bases, with 8 bases between. CDR3 length: 12 amino acids. For the CDR3, the DNA is TGCAGCGTTGGAGGGGGGAATCAGCCCCAGCATTTT. It specifies CSVGGGNQPQHF.

The gene calls are TRBV19 and TRBJ2-7, with D tentatively TRBD2 (7 bases). The CDR3 sequence is 17 residues long. Germline CDR1 reads LNHDA; CDR2 reads SQIVND (reference sequence). Trimming took off 6 bases at V and 0 bases at J, with 21 bases between the two ends. The CDR3 region has the DNA TGTGCCAGTAGCCGGAGGGGGGGTCCCTTATCCTCCTACGAGCAGTACTTC. This gives the protein CASSRRGGPLSSYEQYF.

V and J are TRBV29-1 and TRBJ2-2; tentatively, D is TRBD2 (5 bases). CDR1 SQVTM and CDR2 ANQGSEA come from the germline V gene. The V end lost 0 bases, the J end lost 4 bases, and 15 bases lay between the germline ends. CDR3 length: 16 residues. CDR3 region: CSVEDPAARGTGELFF. Here the CDR3 DNA reads TGCAGCGTTGAAGATCCGGCCGCCCGGGGCACCGGGGAGCTGTTTTTT.

The V call is TRBV6-5, the J call TRBJ1-2; the D gene is possibly TRBD1 (5 bases). The CDR3 spans 13 residues. CDR1 MNHEY and CDR2 SVGAGI come from the germline V gene. V was trimmed by 3 bases and J by 8 bases, leaving 13 bases between them. Here the CDR3 reads CASSYGGAGGYTF. CDR3 in DNA: TGTGCCAGCAGTTATGGGGGAGCGGGCGGCTACACCTTC.

The CDR3 DNA reads as TGTGCCAGCAGCTTGGATTATAGGGTGGCCACAGATACGCAGTATTTT. It yields the protein CASSLDYRVATDTQYF. The chain carries TRBV5-4 and TRBJ2-3; D uncertain. CDR3 length: 16 residues. The V end was cut by 0 bases, the J end by 2 bases, with 13 bases between. Germline V gene lookup returns CDR1 SGHNT and CDR2 YYREEE (reference sequence).

The chain links TRBV11-1 to TRBJ2-1, with 7 nucleotides matching TRBD1. The CDR3 is 15 amino acids. CDR1 and CDR2 (germline): SGHAT, FQDESV (reference sequence). V was pared by 1 base and J by 2 bases, with 2 bases of the junction left unmatched. CDR3 residues: CASSLEGAAYNEQFF. CDR3 DNA sequence: TGTGCCAGCAGCTTAGAGGGGGCCGCCTACAATGAGCAGTTCTTC.

The chain has TRBV27 and TRBJ2-1; D possibly corresponds to TRBD1 (5 bases). Looked up from germline, CDR1 is MNHEY and CDR2 is SMNVEV (reference sequence). V was cut by 2 bases and J by 8 bases, with 16 bases left in between. The CDR3 contains 15 residues. CDR3 sequence: CASSLRGSPGYEQFF. The CDR3 DNA reads as TGTGCCAGCAGTTTAAGGGGCAGTCCTGGCTATGAGCAGTTCTTC.

The rearrangement links TRBV4-2 to TRBJ2-2; a weak D match, TRBD2 (6 bases). In germline, CDR1 is LGHNA, CDR2 YNFKEQ. This CDR3 is 17 amino acids long. V lost 0 bases, J lost 4 bases, and 15 bases lay in between. In nucleotides, the CDR3 is TGTGCCAGCAGCCAAGATCTTGGGGGAGGTGTCACCGGGGAGCTGTTTTTT. Its translation is CASSQDLGGGVTGELFF.

The V gene is TRBV7-9, the J gene TRBJ2-2, with a weak D call TRBD1 (6 bases). Trimming cost V 2 bases and J 3 bases, with 10 bases left between them. Germline CDR1 and CDR2: SEHNR and FQNEAQ (reference sequence). CDR3 length: 15 amino acids. CDR3 sequence (DNA): TGTGCCAGCAGCTTACAGGGACAATACACCGGGGAGCTGTTTTTT. It is translated as CASSLQGQYTGELFF.

This chain joins TRBV5-6 and TRBJ2-7; TRBD2 matches 13 bases. Germline CDR1 reads SGHDT; CDR2 reads YYEEEE. There are 15 residues in the CDR3. With V trimmed by 4 bases and J by 2 bases, 3 bases remained unmatched. DNA for the CDR3: TGTGCCAGCAGCACGGGGACTAGCGGGGCCTACGAGCAGTACTTC. It translates to CASSTGTSGAYEQYF.